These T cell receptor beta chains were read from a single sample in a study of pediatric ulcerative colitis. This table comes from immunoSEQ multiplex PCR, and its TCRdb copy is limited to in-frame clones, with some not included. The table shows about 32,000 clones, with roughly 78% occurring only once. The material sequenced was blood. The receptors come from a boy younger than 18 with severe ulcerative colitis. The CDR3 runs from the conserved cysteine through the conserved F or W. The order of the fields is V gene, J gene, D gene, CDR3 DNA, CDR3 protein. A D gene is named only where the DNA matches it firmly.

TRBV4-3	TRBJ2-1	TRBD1	TGCGCCAGCAGCCCTGGGACAGAGAGGTACAATGAGCAGTTCTTC	CASSPGTERYNEQFF
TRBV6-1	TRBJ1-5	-	TGTGCCAGCAGTGAAGCGGAGTATCAGCCCCAGCATTTT	CASSEAEYQPQHF
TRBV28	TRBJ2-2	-	TGTGCCAGCAGACCTCCGGTCAACACCGGGGAGCTGTTTTTT	CASRPPVNTGELFF
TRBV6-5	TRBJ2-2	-	TGTGCCAGCAGTTATAGGGGGGGGGCCAGTAGCGGGGAGCTGTTTTTT	CASSYRGGASSGELFF
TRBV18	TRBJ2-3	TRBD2	TGTGCCAGCTCATTCCGACTAGCGGGTTTCACAGATACGCAGTATTTT	CASSFRLAGFTDTQYF
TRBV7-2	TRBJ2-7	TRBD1	TGTGCCAGCAGCGGAACCGGGACAGGGGGCTACGAGCAGTACTTC	CASSGTGTGGYEQYF
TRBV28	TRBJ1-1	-	TGTGCCAGCACCTCGAACACTGAAGCTTTCTTT	CASTSNTEAFF
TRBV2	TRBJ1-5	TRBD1	TGTGCCAGCCTCCCGGACAGGGCGGGCAATCAGCCCCAGCATTTT	CASLPDRAGNQPQHF
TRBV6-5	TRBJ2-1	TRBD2	TGTGCCAGCAGTGAATTTGCGGGGGGGTTCTTC	CASSEFAGGFF
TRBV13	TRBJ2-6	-	TGTGCCAGCAGCTTAGGGACACTAAGCTCTGGGGCCAACGTCCTGACTTTC	CASSLGTLSSGANVLTF
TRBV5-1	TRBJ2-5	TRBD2	TGCGCCAGCAGCTTGTGGCGGGGGGATCAAGAGACCCAGTACTTC	CASSLWRGDQETQYF
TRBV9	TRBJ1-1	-	TGTGCCAGCAGCCTGGGGGGGAGCGACACTGAAGCTTTCTTT	CASSLGGSDTEAFF
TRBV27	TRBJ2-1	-	TGTGCCAGCAGTCTCCAAGGTTATGAGCAGTTCTTC	CASSLQGYEQFF